One T cell receptor beta chain is described in this entry. The sample comes from a study of cytomegalovirus exposure and HLA in healthy donors. Use of 60 Vbeta and 13 Jbeta primers characterized the PCR. The assay was immunoSEQ multiplex PCR, and TCRdb's table has in-frame clones only and misses some. The data hold roughly 130,000 clones, with 60% to 85% observed a single time. The CDR3 loop spans 13 amino acids. This receptor was taken from a human donor in good health. Sample: PBMCs. This sequence joins TRBV21-1 and TRBJ1-4. TRBV21-1 represents a pseudogene. CDR3 nucleotides: TGCGGTCGGTCGGGGGTCACTAATGAAAAACTGTTTTTT. This codes for CGRSGVTNEKLFF.